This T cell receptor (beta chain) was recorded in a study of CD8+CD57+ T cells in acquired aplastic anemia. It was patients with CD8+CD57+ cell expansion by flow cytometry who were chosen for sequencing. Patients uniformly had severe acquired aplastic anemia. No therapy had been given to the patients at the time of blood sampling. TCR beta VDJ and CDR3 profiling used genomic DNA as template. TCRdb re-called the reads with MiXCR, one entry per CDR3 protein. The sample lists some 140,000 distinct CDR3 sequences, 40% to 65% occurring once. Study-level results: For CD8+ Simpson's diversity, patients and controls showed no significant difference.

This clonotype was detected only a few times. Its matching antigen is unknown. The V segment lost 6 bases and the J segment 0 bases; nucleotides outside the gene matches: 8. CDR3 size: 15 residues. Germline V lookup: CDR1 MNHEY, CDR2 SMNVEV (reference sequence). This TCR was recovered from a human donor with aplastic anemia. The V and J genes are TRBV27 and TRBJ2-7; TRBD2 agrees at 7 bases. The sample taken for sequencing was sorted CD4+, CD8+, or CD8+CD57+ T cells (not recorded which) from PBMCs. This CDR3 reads CASRGAGQSSYEQYF. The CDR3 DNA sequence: TGTGCCAGCAGGGGAGCGGGGCAAAGCTCCTACGAGCAGTACTTC.